Described below is a single TCR beta chain sequence and its context. The data were taken from a study of shared T cell receptors in the human thymus. V shed 6 bases, J shed 0 bases, and the junction held 9 bases outside the gene matches. The CDR3 extends over 16 amino acids. CDR1 and CDR2 from the germline V gene are SGHNT and YYREEE (reference sequence). Only in-frame clones appear in the TCRdb table, and some are missing; sequencing was by immunoSEQ multiplex PCR. The sample shows 600,000 or so clones, around 87% of them seen only once. These data are also associated with another study on human thymus T cells. That source reports: Healthy Finnish infants undergoing corrective surgery for congenital heart defects were used as donors. Thymic material originated from resections removed in the course of corrective heart surgery. Apparent bias marked the V and J gene usage of thymic and blood repertoires.

Sample: thymocytes. This TCR derives from a boy less than two years old with a congenital heart defect. The chain is built from TRBV5-4 and TRBJ1-3, with 7 positions matching TRBD1. CDR3 nucleotides: TGTGCCAGCAAGAGTACAGGGGCCTTCTCTGGAAACACCATATATTTT. It translates to CASKSTGAFSGNTIYF.